Listed below are T cell receptor beta chains from one sample, sequenced in a study of T cells in localized non-small cell lung cancer. Sequencing used immunoSEQ multiplex PCR; TCRdb keeps in-frame clones, though not all of them. Among tens of thousands of clones listed, over 75% were seen once. The specimen was peripheral blood, collected before any cancer treatment. The receptors derive from a female donor over 55 with stage I lung adenocarcinoma. CDR3s include the opening cysteine and the closing phenylalanine or tryptophan. The D gene is left open where the match is weak. Rows may omit the clone size; those that give it use once, few, many or a size class.

>TRBJ2-3|.|TRBV7-8|once
CASSSRPFGSTDTQYF
TGTGCCAGCAGCTCAAGACCTTTTGGTAGCACAGATACGCAGTATTTT
>TRBJ2-3|TRBD1|TRBV6-1|.
CASSERTGRTDTQYF
TGTGCCAGCAGTGAGAGGACAGGCCGCACAGATACGCAGTATTTT
>TRBJ2-2|.|TRBV5-1|.
CASSFTTSNTGELFF
TGCGCCAGCAGCTTTACCACCTCTAACACCGGGGAGCTGTTTTTT
>TRBJ1-1|.|TRBV11-3|.
CASSSQGTEAFF
TGTGCCAGCAGCTCTCAGGGTACTGAAGCTTTCTTT
>TRBJ2-7|TRBD1|TRBV11-2|.
CASSFGTGAYEQYF
TGTGCCAGCAGCTTCGGGACAGGGGCCTACGAGCAGTACTTC
>TRBJ1-2|TRBD1|TRBV4-1|.
CASSQTGDYGYTF
TGCGCCAGCAGCCAGACAGGGGACTATGGCTACACCTTC
>TRBJ1-1|.|TRBV7-9|.
CASSLPLGPQGTEAFF
TGTGCCAGCAGCTTACCTCTGGGGCCTCAGGGCACTGAAGCTTTCTTT
>TRBJ1-3|.|TRBV2|few
CASSEQGNTIYF
TGTGCCAGCAGCGAACAGGGAAACACCATATATTTT
>TRBJ1-3|.|TRBV28|.
CASSLVSGNTIYF
TGTGCCAGCAGTTTGGTCTCTGGAAACACCATATATTTT
>TRBJ2-5|.|TRBV9|.
CASSVDTGKSQYF
TGTGCCAGCAGCGTAGACACAGGGAAGTCCCAGTACTTC
>TRBJ2-1|.|TRBV19|.
CASSIVQGPYNEQFF
TGTGCCAGTAGTATAGTCCAGGGGCCTTACAATGAGCAGTTCTTC
>TRBJ2-7|TRBD1|TRBV7-9|.
CASSAGQGAGEQYF
TGTGCCAGCAGCGCGGGACAGGGGGCCGGCGAGCAGTACTTC
>TRBJ1-2|.|TRBV30|.
CAWSVRRVSYGYTF
TGTGCCTGGAGTGTACGTAGGGTTAGCTATGGCTACACCTTC
>TRBJ2-3|TRBD1|TRBV7-3|.
CASSSGPSGGTQYF
TGTGCCAGCAGCTCCGGACCCTCAGGGGGTACGCAGTATTTT
>TRBJ1-1|TRBD1|TRBV11-2|once
CASSVGQGAFF
TGTGCCAGCAGCGTGGGACAGGGAGCTTTCTTT
>TRBJ2-3|TRBD2|TRBV18|.
CASLAGGDTQYF
TGTGCCAGCTTGGCCGGGGGGGATACGCAGTATTTT